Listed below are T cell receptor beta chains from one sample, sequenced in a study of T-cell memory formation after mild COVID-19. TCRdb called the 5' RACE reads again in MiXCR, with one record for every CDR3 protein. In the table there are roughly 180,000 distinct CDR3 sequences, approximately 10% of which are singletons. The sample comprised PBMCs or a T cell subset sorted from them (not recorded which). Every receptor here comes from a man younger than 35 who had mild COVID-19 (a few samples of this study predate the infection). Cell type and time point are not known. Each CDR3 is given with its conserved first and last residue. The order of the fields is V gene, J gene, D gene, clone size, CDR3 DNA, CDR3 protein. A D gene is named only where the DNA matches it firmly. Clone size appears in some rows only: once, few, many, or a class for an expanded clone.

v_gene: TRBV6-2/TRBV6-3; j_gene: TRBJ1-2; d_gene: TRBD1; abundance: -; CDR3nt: TGTGCCAGCAGAGAAGGGGGCTTGAACTATGGCTACACCTTC; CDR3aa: CASREGGLNYGYTF
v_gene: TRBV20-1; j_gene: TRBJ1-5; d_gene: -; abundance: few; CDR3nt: TGCAGTGCTAGAGCTTCGGAGAGGCCCCAGCATTTT; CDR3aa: CSARASERPQHF
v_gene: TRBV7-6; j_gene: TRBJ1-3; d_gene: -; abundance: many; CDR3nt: TGTGCCAGCAGCTTAGAGGGAAGAATCCGGGCTGGAAACACCATATATTTT; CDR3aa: CASSLEGRIRAGNTIYF
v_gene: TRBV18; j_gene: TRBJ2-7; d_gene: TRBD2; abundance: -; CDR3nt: TGTGCCAGCCGCACGGGGGGGGACTACGAGCAGTACTTC; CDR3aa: CASRTGGDYEQYF
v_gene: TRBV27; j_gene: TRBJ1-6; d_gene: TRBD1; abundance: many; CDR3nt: TGTGCCAGCAGTTTAGGGACAGGAAATTCACCCCTCCACTTT; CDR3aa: CASSLGTGNSPLHF
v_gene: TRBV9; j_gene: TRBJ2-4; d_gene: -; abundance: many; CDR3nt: TGTGCCAGTGGGCCTTTCCTAGCCAAAAACATTCAGTACTTC; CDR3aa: CASGPFLAKNIQYF
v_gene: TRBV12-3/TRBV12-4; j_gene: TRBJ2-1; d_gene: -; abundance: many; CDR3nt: TGTGCCAGCAGTTTAAGCCCTCGGGACGAGCAGTTCTTC; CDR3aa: CASSLSPRDEQFF
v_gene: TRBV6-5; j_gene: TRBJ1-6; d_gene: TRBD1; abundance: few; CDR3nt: TGTGCCAGCAGTCCCACGGGACAGGGGAATTCACCCCTCCACTTT; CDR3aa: CASSPTGQGNSPLHF
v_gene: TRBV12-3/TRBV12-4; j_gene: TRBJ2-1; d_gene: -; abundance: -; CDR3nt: TGTGCCAGCAGTTTACGGTGGATCCACAATGAGCAGTTCTTC; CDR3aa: CASSLRWIHNEQFF
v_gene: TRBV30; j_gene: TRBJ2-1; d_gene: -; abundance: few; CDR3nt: TGTGCCTGGGCGGCCTACAATGAGCAGTTCTTC; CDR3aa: CAWAAYNEQFF
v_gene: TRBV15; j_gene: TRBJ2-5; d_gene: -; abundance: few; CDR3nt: TGTGCCACCTCGCCGCGCATCACTCAAGAGACCCAGTACTTC; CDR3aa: CATSPRITQETQYF
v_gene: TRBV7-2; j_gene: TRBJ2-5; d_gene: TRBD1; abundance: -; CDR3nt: TGTGCCAGCAGCCCCGGGACAGGGGGCCCCGTGGCCCAGTACTTC; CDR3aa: CASSPGTGGPVAQYF
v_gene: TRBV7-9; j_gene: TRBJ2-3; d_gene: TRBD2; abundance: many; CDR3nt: TGTGCCAGCAGTCGACTAGCGGGGTTCACAGATACGCAGTATTTT; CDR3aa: CASSRLAGFTDTQYF
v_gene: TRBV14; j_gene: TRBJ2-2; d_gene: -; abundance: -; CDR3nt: TGTGCCAGCAGCCATTTCGACACCGGGGAGCTGTTTTTT; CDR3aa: CASSHFDTGELFF
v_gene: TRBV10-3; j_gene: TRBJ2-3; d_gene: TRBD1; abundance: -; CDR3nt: TGTGCCATCATGACCACGACAGGGACGAGAGATACGCAGTATTTT; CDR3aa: CAIMTTTGTRDTQYF
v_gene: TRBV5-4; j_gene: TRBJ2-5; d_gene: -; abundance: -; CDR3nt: TGTGCCAGCAGCTCCGGAAAGGACCGGGAGACCCAGTACTTC; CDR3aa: CASSSGKDRETQYF
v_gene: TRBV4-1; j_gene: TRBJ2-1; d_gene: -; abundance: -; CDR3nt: TGCGCCAGCAGCCTGGGAGGAACCCGATACAATGAGCAGTTCTTC; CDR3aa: CASSLGGTRYNEQFF
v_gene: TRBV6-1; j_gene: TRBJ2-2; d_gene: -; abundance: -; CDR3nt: TGTGCCAGCAGGGACAGTTCGGCCGGGGAGCTGTTTTTT; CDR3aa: CASRDSSAGELFF
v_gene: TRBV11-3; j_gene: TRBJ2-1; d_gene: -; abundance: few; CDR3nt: TGTGCCAGCAGCCCTATGGGGGAGATGGGCGAGCAGTTCTTC; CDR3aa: CASSPMGEMGEQFF
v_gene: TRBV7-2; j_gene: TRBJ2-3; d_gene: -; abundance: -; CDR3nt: TGTGCCAGCAGCTTAGACAGGCTAGGGGATACGCAGTATTTT; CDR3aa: CASSLDRLGDTQYF
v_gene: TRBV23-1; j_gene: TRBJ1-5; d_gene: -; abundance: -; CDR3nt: TGCGCCAGCAGTCGACATCAGCCCCAGCATTTT; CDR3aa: CASSRHQPQHF
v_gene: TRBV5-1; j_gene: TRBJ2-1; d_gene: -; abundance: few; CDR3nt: TGCGCCAGCAGCTTGGGTACAGGGAGCTCCTACAATGAGCAGTTCTTC; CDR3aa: CASSLGTGSSYNEQFF
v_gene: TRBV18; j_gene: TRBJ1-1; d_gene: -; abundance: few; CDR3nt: TGTGCCAGCTCACCTACGAACACTGAAGCTTTCTTT; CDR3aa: CASSPTNTEAFF
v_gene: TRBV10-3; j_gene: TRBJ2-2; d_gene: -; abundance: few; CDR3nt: TGTGCCATCAGGGAACTTAAGAACACCGGGGAGCTGTTTTTT; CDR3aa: CAIRELKNTGELFF
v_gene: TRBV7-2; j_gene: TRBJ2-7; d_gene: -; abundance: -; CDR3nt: TGTGCCAGCAGCTTACCTGGTCCGCTCTCCTACGAGCAGTACTTC; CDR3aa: CASSLPGPLSYEQYF
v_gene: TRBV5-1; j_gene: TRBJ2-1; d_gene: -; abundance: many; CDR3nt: TGCGCCAGCAGCCCCGACAGCTACAATGAGCAGTTCTTC; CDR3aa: CASSPDSYNEQFF
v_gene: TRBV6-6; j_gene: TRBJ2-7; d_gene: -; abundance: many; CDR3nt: TGTGCCAGCAGAACCCCGGGTCAGGACCTCTACGAGCAGTACTTC; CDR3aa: CASRTPGQDLYEQYF
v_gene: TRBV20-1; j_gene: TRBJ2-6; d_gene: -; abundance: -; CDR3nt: TGCAGTGCTAGAGTGGGGGGCTCTGGGGCCAACGTCCTGACTTTC; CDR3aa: CSARVGGSGANVLTF
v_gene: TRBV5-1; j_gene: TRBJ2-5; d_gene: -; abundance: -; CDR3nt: TGCGCCAGCAGCCCAATGGGGCAGGGAGAGACCCAGTACTTC; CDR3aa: CASSPMGQGETQYF
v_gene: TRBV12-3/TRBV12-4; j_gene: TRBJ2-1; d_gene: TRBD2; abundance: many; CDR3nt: TGTGCCAGCAGATGGTCGGGGGGGAATGAGCAGTTCTTC; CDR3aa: CASRWSGGNEQFF
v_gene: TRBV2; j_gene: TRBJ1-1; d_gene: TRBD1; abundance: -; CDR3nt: TGTGCCAGCAGTGAACAGGGGGCAGGCACTGAAGCTTTCTTT; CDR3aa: CASSEQGAGTEAFF
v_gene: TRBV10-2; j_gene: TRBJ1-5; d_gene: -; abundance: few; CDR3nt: TGCGCCAGCAGTGAGGACTATCAGCCCCAGCATTTT; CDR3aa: CASSEDYQPQHF
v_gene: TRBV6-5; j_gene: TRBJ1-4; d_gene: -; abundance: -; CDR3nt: TGTGCCAGCAGTTACAGAACCAACAGGGTTGGTTGGAAACTGTTTTTT; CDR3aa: CASSYRTNRVGWKLFF
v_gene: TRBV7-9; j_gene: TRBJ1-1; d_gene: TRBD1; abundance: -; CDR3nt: TGTGCCAGCAGCTTACAGGGGGATTCGGCTGAAGCTTTCTTT; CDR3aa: CASSLQGDSAEAFF
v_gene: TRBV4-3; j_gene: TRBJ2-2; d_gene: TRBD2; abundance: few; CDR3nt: TGCGCCAGCAGATCAGGGACTAGCGGTTACACCGGGGAGCTGTTTTTT; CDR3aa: CASRSGTSGYTGELFF
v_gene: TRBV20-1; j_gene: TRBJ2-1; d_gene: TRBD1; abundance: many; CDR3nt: TGCAGTGTTCCTTGGACAGGACCTCCAAAGTTCTACAATGAGCAGTTCTTC; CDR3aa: CSVPWTGPPKFYNEQFF
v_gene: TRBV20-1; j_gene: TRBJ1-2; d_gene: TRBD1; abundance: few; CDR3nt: TGCAGTGCGCCTCCTTCGCGGACAGGGAGTCCTGGCTACACCTTC; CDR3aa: CSAPPSRTGSPGYTF
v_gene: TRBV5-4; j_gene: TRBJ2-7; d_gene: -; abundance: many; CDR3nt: TGTGCCAGCAGCTTCAGGGTTCAAGGTCCCGAGCAGTACTTC; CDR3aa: CASSFRVQGPEQYF
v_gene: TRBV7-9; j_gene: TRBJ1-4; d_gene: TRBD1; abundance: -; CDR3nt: TGTGCCAGCAGCATAGAACAGGGGTCAACTAATGAAAAACTGTTTTTT; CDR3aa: CASSIEQGSTNEKLFF
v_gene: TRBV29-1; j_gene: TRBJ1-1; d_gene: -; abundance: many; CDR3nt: TGCAGCGTTGGCAGGGTAACGAACACTGAAGCTTTCTTT; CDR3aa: CSVGRVTNTEAFF
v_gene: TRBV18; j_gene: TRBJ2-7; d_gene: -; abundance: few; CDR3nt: TGTGCCAGCTCACCCTCGAGAGCTAGCTCCTACGAGCAGTACTTC; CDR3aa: CASSPSRASSYEQYF
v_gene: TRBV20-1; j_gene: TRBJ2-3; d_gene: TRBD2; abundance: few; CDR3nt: TGCAGTGCTAGGGCGGCGGGGGGGCCAGATACGCAGTATTTT; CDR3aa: CSARAAGGPDTQYF
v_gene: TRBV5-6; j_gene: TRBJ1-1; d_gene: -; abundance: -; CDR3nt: TGTGCCAGCAGCTCCGGGGGGGGAGTCACTGAAGCTTTCTTT; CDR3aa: CASSSGGGVTEAFF
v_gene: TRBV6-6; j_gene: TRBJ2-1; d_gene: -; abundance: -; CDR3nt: TGTGCCAGCAGACAACCAGGGGCTCCGCGGGTTGGTGAGCAGTTCTTC; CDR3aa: CASRQPGAPRVGEQFF
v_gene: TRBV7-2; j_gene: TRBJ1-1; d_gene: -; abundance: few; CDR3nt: TGTGCCAGCAGCCTGAGGCGCGGATTGAACACTGAAGCTTTCTTT; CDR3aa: CASSLRRGLNTEAFF
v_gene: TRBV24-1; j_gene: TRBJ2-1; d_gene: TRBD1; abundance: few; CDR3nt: TGTGCCACCAGTGATACGGGACAGGGGGTAATCAATGAGCAGTTCTTC; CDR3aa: CATSDTGQGVINEQFF
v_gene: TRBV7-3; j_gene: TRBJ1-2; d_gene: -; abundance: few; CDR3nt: TGTGCCACCAGGGACTATGGCTACACCTTC; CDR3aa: CATRDYGYTF
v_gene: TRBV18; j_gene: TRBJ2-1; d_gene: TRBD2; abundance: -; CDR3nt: TGTGCCAGCTCACCAGGGGAGGGGAATGAGCAGTTCTTC; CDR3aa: CASSPGEGNEQFF
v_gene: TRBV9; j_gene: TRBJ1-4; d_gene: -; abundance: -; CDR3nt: TGTGCCAGCAGCAACAGGAATGAAAAACTGTTTTTT; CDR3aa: CASSNRNEKLFF
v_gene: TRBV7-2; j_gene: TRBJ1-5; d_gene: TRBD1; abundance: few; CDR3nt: TGTGCCAGCAGCTCGGACAGGGGATATCAGCCCCAGCATTTT; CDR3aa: CASSSDRGYQPQHF
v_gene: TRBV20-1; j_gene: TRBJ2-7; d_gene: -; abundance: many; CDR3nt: TGCAGTGCTAAGGGCAGGGTAGACGAGCAGTACTTC; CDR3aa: CSAKGRVDEQYF